This TCR beta chain emerged from a study of T cell therapy after organ transplantation. Whole-study results and caveats: Post-therapy CD8 clonality change correlated inversely with pretherapy clonality. In nonresponders, large pretherapy expansions changed minimally after therapy.

The data were produced by immunoSEQ multiplex PCR, yet TCRdb's version contains in-frame clones alone and is incomplete. The sample lists over 45,000 clones; 94% were seen once. Germline V gene lookup returns CDR1 MNHEY and CDR2 SMNVEV (reference sequence). The CDR3 has 15 residues. Trimming stripped 6 bases from V and 0 bases from J, with 12 bases between. On this clone: Its antigen is unknown.

This sample comprised CD8+ T cells from blood, obtained before autologous CMV-specific T cell therapy. The receptor was derived from a human patient who had received a solid organ transplant and had CMV disease. The chain links TRBV27 to TRBJ2-1; no definite D call. The CDR3 sequence is CASSLYPSSYNEQFF. The CDR3 region has the DNA TGTGCCAGCAGCCTCTACCCGAGCTCCTACAATGAGCAGTTCTTC.